This T cell receptor (delta chain) was captured by sequencing in a study of γδ T cells in repeated Plasmodium falciparum infection. Flow sorting of PBMC yielded separate Vgamma9/Vdelta2+ and Vdelta2-negative gammadelta T cell populations for bulk repertoire analysis. This CDR3 has 21 amino acids. The germline CDR1 and CDR2 sequences are TVYSNPD and GDNSRS (reference sequence). Trimming at V came to 3 bases and at J to 0 bases, leaving 26 bases not matched to a gene. TCRdb re-called the multiplex PCR reads via CATT. The sample has 85,000 to 95,000 delta-chain clones, about 1.5% seen once; the top ten hold under 9.5%. As for this clone: A far larger clone is only one base removed, so a read error is likely. This specimen includes other DNA sequences encoding the same CDR3.

The receptor's source is a pool of human donors (malaria-infected and uninfected, not separated). This chain uses TRDV3 with TRDJ1; 9 nucleotides align to TRDD3. The sample consisted of gamma-delta T cells from blood. In nucleotides, the CDR3 is TGTGCCTTCCCTGATACCCTACTGGGGGACCCAAACCACTCGTACACCGATAAACTCATCTTT. It yields the protein CAFPDTLLGDPNHSYTDKLIF. Complete variable domain (other parts from reference TRDV3 and TRDJ1): CDKVTQSSPDQTVASGSEVVLLCTYDTVYSNPDLFWYRIRPDYSFQFVFYGDNSRSEGADFTQGRFSVKHILTQKAFHLVISPVRTEDSATYYCAFPDTLLGDPNHSYTDKLIFGKGTRVTVEP.